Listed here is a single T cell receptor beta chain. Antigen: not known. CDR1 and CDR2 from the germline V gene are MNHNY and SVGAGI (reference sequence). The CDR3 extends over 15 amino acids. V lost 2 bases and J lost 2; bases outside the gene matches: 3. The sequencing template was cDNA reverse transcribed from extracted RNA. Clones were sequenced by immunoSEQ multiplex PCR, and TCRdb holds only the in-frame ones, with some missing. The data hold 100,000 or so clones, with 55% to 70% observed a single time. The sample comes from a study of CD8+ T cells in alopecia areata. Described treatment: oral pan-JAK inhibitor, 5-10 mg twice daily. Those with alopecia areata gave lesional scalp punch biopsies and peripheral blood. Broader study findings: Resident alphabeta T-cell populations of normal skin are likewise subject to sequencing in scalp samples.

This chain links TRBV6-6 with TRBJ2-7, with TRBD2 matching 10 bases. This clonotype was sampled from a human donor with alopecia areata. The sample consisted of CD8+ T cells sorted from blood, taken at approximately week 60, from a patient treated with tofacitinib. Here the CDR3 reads CASSYAAGGPYEQYF. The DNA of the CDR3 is TGTGCCAGCAGTTACGCAGCGGGGGGGCCCTACGAGCAGTACTTC.